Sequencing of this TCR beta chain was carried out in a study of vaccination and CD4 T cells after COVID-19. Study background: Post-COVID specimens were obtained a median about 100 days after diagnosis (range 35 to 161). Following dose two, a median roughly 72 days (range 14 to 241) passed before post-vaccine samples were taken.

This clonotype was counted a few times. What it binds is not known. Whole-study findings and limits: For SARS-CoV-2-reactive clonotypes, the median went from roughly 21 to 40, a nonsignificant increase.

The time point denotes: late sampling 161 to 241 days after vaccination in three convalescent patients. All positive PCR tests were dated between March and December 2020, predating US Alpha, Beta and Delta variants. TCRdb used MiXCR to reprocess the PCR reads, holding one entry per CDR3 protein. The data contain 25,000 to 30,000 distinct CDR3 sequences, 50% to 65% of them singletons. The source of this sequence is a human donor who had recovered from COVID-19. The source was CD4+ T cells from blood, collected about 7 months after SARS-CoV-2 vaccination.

The CDR3 nucleotides are TGTGCCAGCAGCCAACAGTTTGGGACTGAAGCTTTCTTT. This translates into CASSQQFGTEAFF. V gene TRBV7-2 combines with J gene TRBJ1-1; D is unresolved. This CDR3 spans 13 amino acids. The V and J ends lost 5 bases and 5 bases respectively, with 12 bases between them. Germline V gene sequence: CDR1 SGHTA, CDR2 FQGNSA.